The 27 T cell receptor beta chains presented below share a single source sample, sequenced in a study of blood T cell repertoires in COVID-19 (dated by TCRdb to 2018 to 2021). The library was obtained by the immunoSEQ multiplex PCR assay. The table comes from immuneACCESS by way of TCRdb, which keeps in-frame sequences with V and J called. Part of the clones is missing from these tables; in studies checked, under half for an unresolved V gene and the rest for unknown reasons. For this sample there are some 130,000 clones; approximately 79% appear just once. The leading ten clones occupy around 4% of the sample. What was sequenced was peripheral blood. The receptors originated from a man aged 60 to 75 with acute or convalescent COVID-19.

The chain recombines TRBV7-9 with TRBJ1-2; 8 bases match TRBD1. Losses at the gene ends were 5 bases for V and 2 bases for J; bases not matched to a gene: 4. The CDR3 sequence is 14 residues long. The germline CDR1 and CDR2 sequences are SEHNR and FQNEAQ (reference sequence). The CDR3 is CASSPRQGNYGYTF. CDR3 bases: TGTGCCAGCAGCCCACGACAGGGGAACTATGGCTACACCTTC.

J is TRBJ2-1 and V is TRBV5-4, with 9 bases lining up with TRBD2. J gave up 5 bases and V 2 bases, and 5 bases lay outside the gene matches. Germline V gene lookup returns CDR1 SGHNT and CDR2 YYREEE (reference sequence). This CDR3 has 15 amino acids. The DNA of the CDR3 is TGTGCCAGCAGCTTTGGGGGCGGGAGGGACAATGAGCAGTTCTTC. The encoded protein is CASSFGGGRDNEQFF.

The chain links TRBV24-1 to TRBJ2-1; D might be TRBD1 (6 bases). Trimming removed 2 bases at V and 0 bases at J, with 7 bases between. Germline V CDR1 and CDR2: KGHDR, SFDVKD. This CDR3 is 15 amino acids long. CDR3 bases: TGTGCCACCAGTGATTCAGGGGCCTCCTACAATGAGCAGTTCTTC. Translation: CATSDSGASYNEQFF.

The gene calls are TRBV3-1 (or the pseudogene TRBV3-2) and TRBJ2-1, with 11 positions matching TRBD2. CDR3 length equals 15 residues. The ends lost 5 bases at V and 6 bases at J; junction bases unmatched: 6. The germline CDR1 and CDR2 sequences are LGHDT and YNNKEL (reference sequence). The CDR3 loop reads CASSVGLAVRNEQFF. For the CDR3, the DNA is TGTGCCAGCAGCGTGGGACTAGCGGTCCGCAATGAGCAGTTCTTC.

CDR3 sequence reads: CASISGRVSEKLFF. The CDR3 DNA sequence: TGTGCCAGCATTAGTGGCAGGGTATCTGAAAAACTGTTTTTT. The chain couples TRBV2 to TRBJ1-4; D possibly corresponds to TRBD1 (5 bases). This CDR3 has 14 amino acids. Germline CDR1 reads SNHLY; CDR2 reads FYNNEI. The V gene lost 7 bases and the J gene lost 7 bases, with 16 bases spanning the gap.

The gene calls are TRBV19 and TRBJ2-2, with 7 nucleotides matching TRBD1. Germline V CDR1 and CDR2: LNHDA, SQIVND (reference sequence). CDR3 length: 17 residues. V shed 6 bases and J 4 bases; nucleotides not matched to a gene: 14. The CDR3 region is CASRGYGQVESTGELFF. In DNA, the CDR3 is TGTGCCAGTAGAGGTTACGGACAGGTGGAGAGCACCGGGGAGCTGTTTTTT.

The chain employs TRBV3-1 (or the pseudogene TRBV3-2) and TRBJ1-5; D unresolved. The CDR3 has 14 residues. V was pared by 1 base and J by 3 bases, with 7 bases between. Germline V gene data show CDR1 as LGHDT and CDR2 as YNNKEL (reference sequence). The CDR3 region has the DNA TGTGCCAGCAGCCAAGGGCAGTTCAATCAGCCCCAGCATTTT. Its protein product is CASSQGQFNQPQHF.

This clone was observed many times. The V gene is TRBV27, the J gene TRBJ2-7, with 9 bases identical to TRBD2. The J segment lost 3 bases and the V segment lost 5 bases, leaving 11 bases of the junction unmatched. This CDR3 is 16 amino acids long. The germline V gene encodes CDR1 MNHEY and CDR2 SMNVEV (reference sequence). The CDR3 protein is CASSVIGLAGSYEQYF. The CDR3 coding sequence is TGTGCCAGCAGTGTAATCGGCCTAGCGGGGAGCTACGAGCAGTACTTC.

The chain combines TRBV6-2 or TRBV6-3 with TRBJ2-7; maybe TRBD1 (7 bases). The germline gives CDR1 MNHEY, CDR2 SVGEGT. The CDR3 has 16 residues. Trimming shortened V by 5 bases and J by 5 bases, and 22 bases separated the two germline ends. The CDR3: CASSPLFPQGRNEQYF. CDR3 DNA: TGTGCCAGCAGTCCCCTGTTTCCACAGGGGAGGAACGAGCAGTACTTC.

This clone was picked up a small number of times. CDR3 in amino acids: CASSQDPGDWYLGQYF. The CDR3, as DNA: TGTGCCAGCAGCCAAGATCCGGGGGACTGGTATCTTGGGCAGTACTTC. J is TRBJ2-7 and V is TRBV3-1 (or the pseudogene TRBV3-2); tentative D call: TRBD2 (6 bases). Trimming cost V 0 bases and J 9 bases, with 21 bases left between them. The germline V gene encodes CDR1 LGHDT and CDR2 YNNKEL (reference sequence). This CDR3 spans 16 amino acids.

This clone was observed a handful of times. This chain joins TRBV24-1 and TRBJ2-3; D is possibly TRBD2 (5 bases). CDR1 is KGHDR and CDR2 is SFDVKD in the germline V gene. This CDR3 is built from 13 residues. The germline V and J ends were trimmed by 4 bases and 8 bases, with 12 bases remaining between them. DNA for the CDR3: TGTGCCACCAGTGACCCCAGTCGGGGTACGCAGTATTTT. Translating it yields CATSDPSRGTQYF.

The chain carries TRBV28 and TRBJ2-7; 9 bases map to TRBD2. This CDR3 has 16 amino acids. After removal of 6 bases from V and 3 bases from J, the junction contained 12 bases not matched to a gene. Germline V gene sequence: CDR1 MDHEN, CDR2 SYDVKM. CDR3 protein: CASSPPGGAGGYEQYF. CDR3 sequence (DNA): TGTGCCAGCAGCCCCCCCGGGGGAGCGGGAGGCTACGAGCAGTACTTC.

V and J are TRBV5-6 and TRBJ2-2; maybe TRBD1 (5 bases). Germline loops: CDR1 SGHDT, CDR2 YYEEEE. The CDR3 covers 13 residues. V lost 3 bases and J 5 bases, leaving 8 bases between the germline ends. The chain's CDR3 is CASSSAGTGELFF. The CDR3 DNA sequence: TGTGCCAGCAGCTCGGCAGGGACCGGGGAGCTGTTTTTT.

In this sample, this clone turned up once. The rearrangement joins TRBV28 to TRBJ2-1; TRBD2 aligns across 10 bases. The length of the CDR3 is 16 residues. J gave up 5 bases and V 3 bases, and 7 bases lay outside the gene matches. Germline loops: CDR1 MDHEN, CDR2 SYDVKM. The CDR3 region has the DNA TGTGCCAGCAGTTTCCGTGGACTAGCGGAGAACAATGAGCAGTTCTTC. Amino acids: CASSFRGLAENNEQFF.

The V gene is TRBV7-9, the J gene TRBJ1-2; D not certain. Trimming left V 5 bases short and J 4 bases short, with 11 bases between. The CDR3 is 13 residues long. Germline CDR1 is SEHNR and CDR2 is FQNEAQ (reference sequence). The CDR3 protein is CASSHGEGYGYTF. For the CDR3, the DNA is TGTGCCAGCAGCCACGGGGAAGGCTATGGCTACACCTTC.

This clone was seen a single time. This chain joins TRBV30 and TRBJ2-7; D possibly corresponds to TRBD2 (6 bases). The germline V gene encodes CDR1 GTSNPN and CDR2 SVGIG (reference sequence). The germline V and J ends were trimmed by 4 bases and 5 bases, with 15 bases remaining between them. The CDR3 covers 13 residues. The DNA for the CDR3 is TGTGCCTGGATGGAGCGGGTAAAAGACGAGCAGTACTTC. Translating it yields CAWMERVKDEQYF. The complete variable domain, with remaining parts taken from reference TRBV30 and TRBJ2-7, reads SQTIHQWPATLVQPVGSPLSLECTVEGTSNPNLYWYRQAAGRGLQLLFYSVGIGQISSEVPQNLSASRPQDRQFILSSKKLLLSDSGFYLCAWMERVKDEQYFGPGTRLTVT.

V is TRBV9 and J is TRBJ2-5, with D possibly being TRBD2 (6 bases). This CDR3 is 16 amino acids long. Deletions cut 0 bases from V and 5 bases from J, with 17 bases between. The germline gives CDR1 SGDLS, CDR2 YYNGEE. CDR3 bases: TGTGCCAGCAGCGTAGCTAGGGGAGCGGGCCCCGAGACCCAGTACTTC. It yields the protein CASSVARGAGPETQYF.

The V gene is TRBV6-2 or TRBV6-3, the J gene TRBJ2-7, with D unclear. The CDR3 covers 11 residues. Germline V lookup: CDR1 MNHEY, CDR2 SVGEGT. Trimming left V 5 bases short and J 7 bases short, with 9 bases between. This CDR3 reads CASSDGWEQYF. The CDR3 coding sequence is TGTGCCAGCAGTGACGGGTGGGAGCAGTACTTC.

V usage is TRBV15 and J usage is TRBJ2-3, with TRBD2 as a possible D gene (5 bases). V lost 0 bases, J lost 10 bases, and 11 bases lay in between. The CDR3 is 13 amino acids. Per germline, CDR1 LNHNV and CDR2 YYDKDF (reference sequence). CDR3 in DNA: TGTGCCACCAGCAGAGATGTTGAGGGTTCGCAGTATTTT. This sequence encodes CATSRDVEGSQYF.

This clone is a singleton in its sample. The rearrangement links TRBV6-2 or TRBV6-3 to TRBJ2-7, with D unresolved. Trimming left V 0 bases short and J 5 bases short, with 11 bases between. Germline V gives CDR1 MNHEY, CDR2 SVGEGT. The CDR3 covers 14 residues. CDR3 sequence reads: CASSYSAATNEQYF. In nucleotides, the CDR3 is TGTGCCAGCAGTTACTCGGCGGCCACGAACGAGCAGTACTTC.

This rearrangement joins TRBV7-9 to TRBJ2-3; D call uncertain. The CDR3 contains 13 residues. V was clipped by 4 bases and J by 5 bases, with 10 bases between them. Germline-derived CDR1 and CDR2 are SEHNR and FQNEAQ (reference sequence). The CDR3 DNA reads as TGTGCCAGCAGCTCTCTGGCTGGAGATACGCAGTATTTT. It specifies CASSSLAGDTQYF. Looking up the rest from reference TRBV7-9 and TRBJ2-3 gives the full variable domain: DTGVSQNPRHKITKRGQNVTFRCDPISEHNRLYWYRQTLGQGPEFLTYFQNEAQLEKSRLLSDRFSAERPKGSFSTLEIQRTEQGDSAMYLCASSSLAGDTQYFGPGTRLTVL.

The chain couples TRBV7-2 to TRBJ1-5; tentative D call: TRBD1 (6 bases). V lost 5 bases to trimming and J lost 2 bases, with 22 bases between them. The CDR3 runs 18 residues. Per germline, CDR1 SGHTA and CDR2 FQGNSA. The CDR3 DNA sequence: TGTGCCAGCAGCCTCAGTGGGGGACACGGATTAGGCAATCAGCCCCAGCATTTT. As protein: CASSLSGGHGLGNQPQHF. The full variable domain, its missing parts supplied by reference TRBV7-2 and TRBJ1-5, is GAGVSQSPSNKVTEKGKDVELRCDPISGHTALYWYRQSLGQGLEFLIYFQGNSAPDKSGLPSDRFSAERTGGSVSTLTIQRTQQEDSAVYLCASSLSGGHGLGNQPQHFGDGTRLSIL.

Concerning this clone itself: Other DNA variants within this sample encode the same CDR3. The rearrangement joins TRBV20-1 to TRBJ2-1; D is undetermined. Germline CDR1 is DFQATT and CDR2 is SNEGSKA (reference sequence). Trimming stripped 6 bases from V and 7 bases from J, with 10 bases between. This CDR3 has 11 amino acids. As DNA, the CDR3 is TGCAGTGCCCGTCCCCTGAATGAGCAGTTCTTC. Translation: CSARPLNEQFF.

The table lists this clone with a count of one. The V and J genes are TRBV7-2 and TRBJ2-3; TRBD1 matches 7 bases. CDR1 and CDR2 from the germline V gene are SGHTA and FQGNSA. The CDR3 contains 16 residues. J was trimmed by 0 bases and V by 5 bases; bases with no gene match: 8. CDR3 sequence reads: CASSIDRATSTDTQYF. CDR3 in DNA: TGTGCCAGCAGCATTGACAGGGCTACTAGCACAGATACGCAGTATTTT.

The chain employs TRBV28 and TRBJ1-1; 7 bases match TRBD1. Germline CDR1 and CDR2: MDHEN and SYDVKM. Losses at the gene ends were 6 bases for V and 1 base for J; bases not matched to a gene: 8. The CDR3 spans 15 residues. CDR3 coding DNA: TGTGCCAGCAGCAGTACGGGACAGCAGAACACTGAAGCTTTCTTT. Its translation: CASSSTGQQNTEAFF. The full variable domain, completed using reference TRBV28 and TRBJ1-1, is DVKVTQSSRYLVKRTGEKVFLECVQDMDHENMFWYRQDPGLGLRLIYFSYDVKMKEKGDIPEGYSVSREKKERFSLILESASTNQTSMYLCASSSTGQQNTEAFFGQGTRLTVV.

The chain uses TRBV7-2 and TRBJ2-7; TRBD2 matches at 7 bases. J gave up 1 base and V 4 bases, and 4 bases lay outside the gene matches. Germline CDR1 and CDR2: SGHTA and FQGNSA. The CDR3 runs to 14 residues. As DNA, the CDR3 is TGTGCCAGCAGCTCCGGACTAGTATCCTACGAGCAGTACTTC. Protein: CASSSGLVSYEQYF. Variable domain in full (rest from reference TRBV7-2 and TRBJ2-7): GAGVSQSPSNKVTEKGKDVELRCDPISGHTALYWYRQSLGQGLEFLIYFQGNSAPDKSGLPSDRFSAERTGGSVSTLTIQRTQQEDSAVYLCASSSGLVSYEQYFGPGTRLTVT.

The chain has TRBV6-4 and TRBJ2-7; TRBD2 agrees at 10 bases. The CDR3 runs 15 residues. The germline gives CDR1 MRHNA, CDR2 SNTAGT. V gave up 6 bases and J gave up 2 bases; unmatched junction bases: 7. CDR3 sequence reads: CASRREREGTYEQYF. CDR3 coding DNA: TGTGCCAGCAGACGAGAGCGGGAGGGAACCTACGAGCAGTACTTC.